This T cell receptor (beta chain) was recorded in a study of blood T cell repertoires in COVID-19. Overall study: The United States, Italy and Spain supplied acute and convalescent COVID-19 samples. Nucleic acid was either cDNA or gDNA, and it came from T cells, B-cell-depleted T cells, or PBMCs.

This CDR3 region has 9 residues. Germline V gene data show CDR1 as SQVTM and CDR2 as ANQGSEA. The germline V and J ends were trimmed by 8 bases and 8 bases, with 9 bases remaining between them. Profiled with immunoSEQ multiplex PCR; TCRdb holds only in-frame clones, not every one. The sample has under 250,000 clones; 85% to 90% are singletons. The rearrangement links TRBV29-1 to TRBJ1-2; D gene unclear. This clonotype was sampled from a woman in her 70s with active or convalescent COVID-19. The sample taken for sequencing was peripheral blood. The CDR3 coding sequence is TGCAGCATAGAGGAAGGCTACACCTTC. Translation: CSIEEGYTF.